One sample yielded the 9 T cell receptor beta chains listed below, sequenced in a study of blood T cell repertoires in COVID-19. Using immunoSEQ multiplex PCR, the repertoire was profiled, and TCRdb retains in-frame clones only, with some absent. Counted here are around 280,000 clones, about 90% occurring once; the ten biggest clones make up approximately 10%. The sample was peripheral blood. The origin of the receptors is a woman younger than 45 with COVID-19, enrolled during active disease.

CDR3 protein: CASSLQTGRDEQFF. The CDR3 nucleotides are TGTGCCAGCAGTTTACAGACAGGTAGGGATGAGCAGTTCTTC. The V and J genes are TRBV27 and TRBJ2-1; possibly TRBD1 for D (6 bases). Germline CDR1 MNHEY, CDR2 SMNVEV (reference sequence). V lost 2 bases, J lost 8 bases, and 13 bases lay in between. The CDR3 loop spans 14 amino acids.

This clone was seen a single time. This CDR3 reads CASSLAPGQTAYGYTF. In DNA, the CDR3 is TGTGCCAGCAGCTTAGCCCCGGGACAGACCGCCTATGGCTACACCTTC. The chain combines TRBV7-2 with TRBJ1-2; the match to TRBD1 covers 7 bases. Looked up from germline, CDR1 is SGHTA and CDR2 is FQGNSA. The CDR3 is 16 residues long. After removal of 0 bases from V and 4 bases from J, the junction contained 8 bases not matched to a gene.

This chain connects TRBV2 to TRBJ2-5; D is perhaps TRBD2 (6 bases). The CDR3 totals 14 residues. With 3 bases removed from V and 2 bases from J, the gap between germline ends came to 10 bases. Looked up from germline, CDR1 is SNHLY and CDR2 is FYNNEI. The DNA for the CDR3 is TGTGCCAGCAGTGAGCAGGGAGGTCAAGAGACCCAGTACTTC. It codes for CASSEQGGQETQYF.

The chain recombines TRBV5-1 with TRBJ2-7; 7 bases agree with TRBD1. V was pared by 2 bases and J by 6 bases, with 8 bases of the junction left unmatched. Germline values: CDR1 SGHRS, CDR2 YFSETQ. The CDR3 runs 14 residues. CDR3 DNA sequence: TGCGCCAGCAGCTTACTGACAGGGAGTCCCGAGCAGTACTTC. As protein: CASSLLTGSPEQYF.

The V gene is TRBV7-8, the J gene TRBJ2-7; D ambiguous. In germline, CDR1 is SGHVS, CDR2 FQNEAQ. V gave up 2 bases and J gave up 0 bases, with 8 bases separating them. CDR3 size: 14 residues. The CDR3 sequence: CASSLSSVSYEQYF. Written as DNA, the CDR3 is TGTGCCAGCAGCTTATCATCAGTCTCCTACGAGCAGTACTTC.

DNA of the CDR3: TGTGCCAGCAGTGAACAAGGCGGATCGAACACCGGGGAGCTGTTTTTT. Amino acids: CASSEQGGSNTGELFF. The chain combines TRBV6-1 with TRBJ2-2; D not resolved. The CDR3 is made up of 16 amino acids. V lost 2 bases and J lost 0, with 10 bases in between. Germline values: CDR1 MNHNS, CDR2 SASEGT.

There are a few counts of this clone. V gene TRBV18 combines with J gene TRBJ2-2; weak D call: TRBD2 (5 bases). CDR1 and CDR2 from the germline V gene are KGHSH and LQKENI. The germline V and J ends were trimmed by 0 bases and 6 bases, with 8 bases remaining between them. The CDR3 spans 14 residues. The CDR3 protein is CASSPPGSPGELFF. The CDR3 coding sequence is TGTGCCAGCTCACCACCGGGGAGTCCCGGGGAGCTGTTTTTT.

The chain joins TRBV3-1 (or the pseudogene TRBV3-2) to TRBJ2-2; 10 bases are a match to TRBD2. This CDR3 has 16 residues. The V segment lost 3 bases and the J segment 0 bases; nucleotides outside the gene matches: 1. Germline CDR1 and CDR2: LGHDT and YNNKEL (reference sequence). CDR3 sequence reads: CASSHGLAANTGELFF. DNA of the CDR3: TGTGCCAGCAGCCACGGACTAGCGGCGAACACCGGGGAGCTGTTTTTT.

Remarks on this clone: This may be a read error: a much more frequent sequence differs by one nucleotide. The rearrangement uses TRBV27 and TRBJ1-5, with a possible D match to TRBD1 (5 bases). The germline V gene encodes CDR1 MNHEY and CDR2 SMNVEV (reference sequence). This CDR3 spans 12 amino acids. The V gene lost 3 bases and the J gene lost 7 bases, with 7 bases spanning the gap. CDR3 sequence (DNA): TGTGCCAGCAGTTTTGGGGGGCAGCCCCAGCATTTT. Protein sequence: CASSFGGQPQHF.